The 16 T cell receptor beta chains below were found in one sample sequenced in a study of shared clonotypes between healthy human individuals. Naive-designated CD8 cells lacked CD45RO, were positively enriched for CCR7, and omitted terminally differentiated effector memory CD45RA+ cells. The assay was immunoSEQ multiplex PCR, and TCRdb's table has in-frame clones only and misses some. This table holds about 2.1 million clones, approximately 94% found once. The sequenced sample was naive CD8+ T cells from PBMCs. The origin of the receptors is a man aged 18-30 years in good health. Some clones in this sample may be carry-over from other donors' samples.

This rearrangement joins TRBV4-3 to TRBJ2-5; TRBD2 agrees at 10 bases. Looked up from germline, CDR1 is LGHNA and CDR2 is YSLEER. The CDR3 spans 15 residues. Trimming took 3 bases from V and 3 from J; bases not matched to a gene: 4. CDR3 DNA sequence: TGCGCCAGCAGCCAGGGTAGCGGGAGGAAAGAGACCCAGTACTTC. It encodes CASSQGSGRKETQYF.

The CDR3 region is CASSGVWPGELFF. CDR3 sequence (DNA): TGCGCCAGCAGTGGAGTTTGGCCCGGGGAGCTGTTTTTT. V is TRBV10-1 and J is TRBJ2-2, with D hard to call. The CDR3 has 13 amino acids. Between the trimmed V and J ends, which lost 4 bases and 6 bases, there was a span of 9 bases. The germline V gene has CDR1 WNHNN and CDR2 SYGVQD (reference sequence).

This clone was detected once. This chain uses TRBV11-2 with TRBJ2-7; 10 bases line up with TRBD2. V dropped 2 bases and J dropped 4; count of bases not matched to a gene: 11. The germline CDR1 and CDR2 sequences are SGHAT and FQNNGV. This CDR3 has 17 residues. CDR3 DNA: TGTGCCAGCAGCTTATCTTGGACTAGCGGCCCTTCTTACGAGCAGTACTTC. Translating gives CASSLSWTSGPSYEQYF.

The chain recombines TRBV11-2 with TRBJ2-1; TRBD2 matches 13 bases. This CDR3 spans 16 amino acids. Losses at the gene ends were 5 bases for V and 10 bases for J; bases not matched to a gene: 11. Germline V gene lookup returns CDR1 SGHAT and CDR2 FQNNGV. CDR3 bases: TGTGCCAGCAGCCCCCCACTAGCGGGAGGGCCTCCGGAGCAGTTCTTC. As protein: CASSPPLAGGPPEQFF.

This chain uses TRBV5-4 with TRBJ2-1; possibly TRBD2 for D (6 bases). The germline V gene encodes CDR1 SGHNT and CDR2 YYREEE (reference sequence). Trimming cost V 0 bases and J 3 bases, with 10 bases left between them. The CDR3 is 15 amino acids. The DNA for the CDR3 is TGTGCCAGCAGCTTGGCGGGGACTGTCTACAATGAGCAGTTCTTC. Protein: CASSLAGTVYNEQFF.

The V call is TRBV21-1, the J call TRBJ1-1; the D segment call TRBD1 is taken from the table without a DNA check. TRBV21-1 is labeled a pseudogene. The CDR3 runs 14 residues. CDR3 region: CASSSQGQSFLAFF. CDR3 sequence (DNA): TGTGCCAGCAGCAGCCAGGGACAGTCCTTCTTGGCTTTCTTT.

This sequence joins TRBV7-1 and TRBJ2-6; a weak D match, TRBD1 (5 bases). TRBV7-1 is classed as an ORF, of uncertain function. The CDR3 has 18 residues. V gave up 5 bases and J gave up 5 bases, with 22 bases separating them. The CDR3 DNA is TGTGCCAGCAGCCCACAAAATCAAGGACAAAGTCGGGCCAACGTCCTGACTTTC. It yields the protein CASSPQNQGQSRANVLTF.

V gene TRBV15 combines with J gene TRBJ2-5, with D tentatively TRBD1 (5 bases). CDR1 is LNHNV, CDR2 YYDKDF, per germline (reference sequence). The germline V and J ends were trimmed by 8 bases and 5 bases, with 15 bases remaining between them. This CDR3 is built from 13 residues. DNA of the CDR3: TGTGCCACCCTAGGCCAAGGGGTGGAGACCCAGTACTTC. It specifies CATLGQGVETQYF.

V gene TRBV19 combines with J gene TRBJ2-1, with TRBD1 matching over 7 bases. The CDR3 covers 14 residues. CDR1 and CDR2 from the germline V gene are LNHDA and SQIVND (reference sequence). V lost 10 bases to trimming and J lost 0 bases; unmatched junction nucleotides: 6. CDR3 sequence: CATQDRASYNEQFF. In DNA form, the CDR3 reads TGTGCCACTCAAGACAGGGCCTCCTACAATGAGCAGTTCTTC. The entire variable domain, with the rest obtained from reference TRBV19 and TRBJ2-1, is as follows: DGGITQSPKYLFRKEGQNVTLSCEQNLNHDAMYWYRQDPGQGLRLIYYSQIVNDFQKGDIAEGYSVSREKKESFPLTVTSAQKNPTAFYLCATQDRASYNEQFFGPGTRLTVL.

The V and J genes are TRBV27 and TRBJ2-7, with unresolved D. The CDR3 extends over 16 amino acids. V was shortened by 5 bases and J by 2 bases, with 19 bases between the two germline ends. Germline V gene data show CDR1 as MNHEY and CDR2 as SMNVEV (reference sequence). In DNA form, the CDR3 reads TGTGCCAGCAGTCCCTCTTCCGGTATGCTGACCTACGAGCAGTACTTC. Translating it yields CASSPSSGMLTYEQYF.

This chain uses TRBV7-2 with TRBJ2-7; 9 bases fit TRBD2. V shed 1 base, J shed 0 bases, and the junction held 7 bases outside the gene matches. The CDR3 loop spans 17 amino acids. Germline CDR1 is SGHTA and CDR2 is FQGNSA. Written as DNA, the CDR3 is TGTGCCAGCAGCTTAGTTGTAATAGCGGGAGCCTCCTACGAGCAGTACTTC. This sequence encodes CASSLVVIAGASYEQYF.

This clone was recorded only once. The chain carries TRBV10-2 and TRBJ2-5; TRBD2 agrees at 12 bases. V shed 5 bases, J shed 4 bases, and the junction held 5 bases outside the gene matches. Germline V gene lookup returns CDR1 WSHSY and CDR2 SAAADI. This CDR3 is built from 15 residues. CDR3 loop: CASSRRLAGAETQYF. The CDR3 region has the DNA TGCGCCAGCAGTCGTAGACTAGCGGGAGCAGAGACCCAGTACTTC.

Written as DNA, the CDR3 is TGCGCCAGCAGTGTAGGTAGCGGTGCTAGCACAGATACGCAGTATTTT. This codes for CASSVGSGASTDTQYF. The genes are TRBV10-1 and TRBJ2-3, with D possibly TRBD2 on 6 matching bases. The CDR3 covers 16 residues. Germline lookup yields CDR1 WNHNN and CDR2 SYGVQD (reference sequence). The ends were cut back, 4 bases at V and 0 bases at J, with 14 bases in the middle.

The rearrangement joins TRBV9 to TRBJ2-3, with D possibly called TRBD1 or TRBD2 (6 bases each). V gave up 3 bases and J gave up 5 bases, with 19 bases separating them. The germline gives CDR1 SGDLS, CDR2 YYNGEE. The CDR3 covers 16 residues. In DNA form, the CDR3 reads TGTGCCAGCAGCGCCTCTGGGGGAGGAGGGGGAGATACGCAGTATTTT. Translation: CASSASGGGGGDTQYF.

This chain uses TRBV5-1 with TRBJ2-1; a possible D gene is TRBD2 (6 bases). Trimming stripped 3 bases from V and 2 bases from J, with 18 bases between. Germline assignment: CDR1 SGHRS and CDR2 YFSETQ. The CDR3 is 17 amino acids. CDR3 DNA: TGCGCCAGCAGCTGGGGGGAAGGGCAGGACCCCTACAATGAGCAGTTCTTC. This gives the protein CASSWGEGQDPYNEQFF.

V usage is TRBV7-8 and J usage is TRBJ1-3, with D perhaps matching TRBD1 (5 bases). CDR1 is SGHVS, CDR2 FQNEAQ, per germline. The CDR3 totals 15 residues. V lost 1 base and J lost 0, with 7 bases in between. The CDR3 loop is CASSLEGISGNTIYF. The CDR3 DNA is TGTGCCAGCAGCTTAGAGGGGATCTCTGGAAACACCATATATTTT.